The TCR beta chain under discussion was sequenced for a study of blood T cell dynamics during melanoma immunotherapy. This clone was counted once. The antigen remains unidentified. Time point: week 3, after first cycle of checkpoint inhibitor. Patients with prior systemic cancer treatment, concomitant immunosuppressants, or other active malignancies were excluded. Method: immunoSEQ multiplex PCR; TCRdb's copy keeps in-frame clones and lacks some. The sample shows some 13,000 clones, about nine tenths of them seen only once. The germline CDR1 and CDR2 sequences are MNHEY and SVGAGI. This CDR3 is 15 amino acids long. The junction had 5 bases not matched to a gene; V was cut back by 0 bases and J by 3 bases. Findings and limits, study-wide: Clones driving repertoire changes may be melanoma-specific or general immune activation.

The receptor's source is a human donor with melanoma. The sample was blood, taken from a patient treated with checkpoint blockade. This chain uses TRBV6-5 with TRBJ2-7; 7 bases align to TRBD2. In DNA form, the CDR3 reads TGTGCCAGCAGTTACTCACGGCGCGGGGGCTACGAGCAGTACTTC. This encodes CASSYSRRGGYEQYF.